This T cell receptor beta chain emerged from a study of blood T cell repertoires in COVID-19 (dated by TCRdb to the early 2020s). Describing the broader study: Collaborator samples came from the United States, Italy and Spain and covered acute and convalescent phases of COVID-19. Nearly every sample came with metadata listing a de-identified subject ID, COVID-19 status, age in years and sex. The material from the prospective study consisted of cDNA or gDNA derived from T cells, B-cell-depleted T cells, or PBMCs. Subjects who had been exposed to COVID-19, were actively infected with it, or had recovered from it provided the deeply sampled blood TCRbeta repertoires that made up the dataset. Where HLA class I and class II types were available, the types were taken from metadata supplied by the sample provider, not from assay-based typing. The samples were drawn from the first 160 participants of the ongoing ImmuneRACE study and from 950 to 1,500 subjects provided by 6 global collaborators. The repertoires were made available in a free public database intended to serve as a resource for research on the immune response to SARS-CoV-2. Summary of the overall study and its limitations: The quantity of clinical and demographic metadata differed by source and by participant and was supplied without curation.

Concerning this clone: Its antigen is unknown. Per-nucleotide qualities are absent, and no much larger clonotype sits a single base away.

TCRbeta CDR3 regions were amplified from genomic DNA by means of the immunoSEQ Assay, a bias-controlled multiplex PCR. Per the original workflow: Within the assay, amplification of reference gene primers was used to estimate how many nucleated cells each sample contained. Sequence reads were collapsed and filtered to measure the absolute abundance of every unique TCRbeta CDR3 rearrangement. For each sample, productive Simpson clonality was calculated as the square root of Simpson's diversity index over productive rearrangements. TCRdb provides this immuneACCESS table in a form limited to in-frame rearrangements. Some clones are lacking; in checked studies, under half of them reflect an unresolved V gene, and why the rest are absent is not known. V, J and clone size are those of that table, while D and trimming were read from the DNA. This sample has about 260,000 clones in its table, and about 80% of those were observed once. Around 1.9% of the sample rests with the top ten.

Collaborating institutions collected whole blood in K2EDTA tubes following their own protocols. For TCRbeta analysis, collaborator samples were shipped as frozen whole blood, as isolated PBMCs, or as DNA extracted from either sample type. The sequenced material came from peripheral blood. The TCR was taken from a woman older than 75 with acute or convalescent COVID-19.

At the DNA level, the sequence is TGTGCCAGCAGCCAAGGTCTAGCGGGAGTTACCGGGGAGCTGTTTTTT. Its coded protein is CASSQGLAGVTGELFF. The receptor chain draws on TRBV4-2 and TRBJ2-2, with 10 middle bases fitting TRBD2. As encoded in the germline V gene, CDR1 is LGHNA while CDR2 is YNFKEQ. There are 16 amino acids in the CDR3, from cysteine to phenylalanine inclusive. Of the read, only the CDR3 DNA is kept; its 48 bases are in frame from base 1. Compared with germline, V lacks 1 base and J lacks 5 bases; bases without a gene match: 4.